This T cell receptor (beta chain) was captured in a study of T-cell memory formation after mild COVID-19. Broader study findings: Whether day 37 second-wave clones are SARS-CoV-2-specific was not confirmed.

MiXCR, applied by TCRdb to the 5' RACE reads, yields one record per CDR3 protein. The sample records around 200,000 distinct CDR3 sequences, 10% being singletons. Only a few counts were recorded for this clonotype. Its antigen is still unknown. The CDR3 consists of 17 residues. V was clipped by 5 bases and J by 5 bases; unmatched bases: 18. Per the germline V gene, CDR1 is MNHEY and CDR2 is SVGEGT. This clonotype was sampled from a man younger than 30 who had mild COVID-19 (a few samples of this study predate the infection). Cell type and time point are not known. This sequence joins TRBV6-2 or TRBV6-3 and TRBJ2-7, with TRBD1 matching over 7 bases. Input material: PBMCs or a T cell subset sorted from them (not recorded which). This CDR3 reads CASSPLGQIKLRDEQYF. DNA for the CDR3: TGTGCCAGCAGTCCCCTGGGACAGATCAAGTTGCGGGACGAGCAGTACTTC.